Following are 9 T cell receptor beta chains from one sample sequenced in a study of identical twins (dated by TCRdb to about 2016). Library construction relied on 5' RACE. TCRdb names Illumina HiSeq 2000 as the instrument used. Through fastp at Q25 and MiXCR, TCRdb rebuilt clones from the public reads, retaining in-frame beta chains. All rows with the same CDR3 protein become a single entry with the most common DNA and genes. For this sample there are around 280,000 distinct CDR3 sequences; 6.5% to 9.5% appear just once. The ten largest clones represent around 2.1% of the sample. The same data also contributed to another study, on yellow fever vaccine responses in identical twins.

Sequenced sample: memory (CD45RO+) T cells sorted from blood. The cell subset or site label of this sample denotes: CD45RO+ enriched T cells. Receptors originate from a woman under 30 in good health.

V is TRBV24-1 and J is TRBJ1-1; 7 nucleotides line up with TRBD1. The CDR3 has 14 amino acids. With 4 bases clipped from V and 0 bases from J, the junction kept 1 base outside the gene matches. CDR1 KGHDR and CDR2 SFDVKD come from the germline V gene. CDR3 loop: CATSETGMNTEAFF. CDR3 nucleotides: TGTGCCACCAGTGAGACAGGGATGAACACTGAAGCTTTCTTT.

This clonotype was seen many times. The chain uses TRBV20-1 and TRBJ2-1; 9 bases are a match to TRBD2. Germline trimming cut 4 bases from V and 4 bases from J; bases unmatched to any gene: 8. CDR3 length equals 15 residues. Germline CDR1 is DFQATT and CDR2 is SNEGSKA (reference sequence). CDR3 coding DNA: TGCAGTGCTAAAGTATCCGGACTAGCGTACAATGAGCAGTTCTTC. Encoded protein: CSAKVSGLAYNEQFF.

At least ten counts were recorded for this clonotype. The V gene is TRBV15, the J gene TRBJ1-1; no definite D call. V was trimmed by 5 bases and J by 4 bases, leaving 14 bases between them. Looked up from germline, CDR1 is LNHNV and CDR2 is YYDKDF (reference sequence). There are 14 residues in the CDR3. DNA for the CDR3: TGTGCCACCAGCCCACACGACTCGAGCACTGAAGCTTTCTTT. Its protein product is CATSPHDSSTEAFF.

This clonotype has ten or more counts. The gene calls are TRBV11-3 and TRBJ2-7, with D possibly TRBD2 on 5 matching bases. Germline loops: CDR1 SGHNT, CDR2 YENEEA. The V and J ends lost 1 base and 7 bases respectively, with 14 bases between them. The CDR3 extends over 14 amino acids. CDR3 coding DNA: TGTGCCAGCAGCTTAGCTGGTCGGGATAATGAGCAGTACTTC. Translating gives CASSLAGRDNEQYF.

The chain joins TRBV6-1 to TRBJ2-5; the match to TRBD2 covers 8 bases. Trimming cost V 3 bases and J 2 bases; bases outside gene matches: 8. This CDR3 region has 16 residues. Germline V lookup: CDR1 MNHNS, CDR2 SASEGT. DNA for the CDR3: TGTGCCAGCAGTGATACCAGCGGGAGTAGGCAAGAGACCCAGTACTTC. Translating it yields CASSDTSGSRQETQYF.

Many counts were recorded for this clonotype. This sequence joins TRBV5-5 and TRBJ2-5; D unclear. Trimming shortened V by 4 bases and J by 2 bases, and 9 bases separated the two germline ends. In germline, CDR1 is SGHKS, CDR2 YYEKEE (reference sequence). The CDR3 runs to 13 residues. CDR3 sequence reads: CASSRATQETQYF. Written as DNA, the CDR3 is TGTGCCAGCAGCCGCGCAACTCAAGAGACCCAGTACTTC.

The V gene is TRBV12-3 or TRBV12-4, the J gene TRBJ1-4; D remains ambiguous. The V end was cut by 5 bases, the J end by 7 bases, with 14 bases between. The CDR3 is 14 amino acids. CDR3 sequence: CASSLGLTGEKLFF. The CDR3 nucleotides are TGTGCCAGCAGTCTTGGACTCACGGGTGAAAAACTGTTTTTT.

V and J are TRBV19 and TRBJ2-7; 9 nucleotides line up with TRBD1. This CDR3 has 16 residues. V lost 2 bases, J lost 3 bases, and 8 bases stayed unmatched. Germline loops: CDR1 LNHDA, CDR2 SQIVND (reference sequence). The CDR3 DNA reads as TGTGCCAGTAGTATAAAGAGGACAGGGGAGGGCTACGAGCAGTACTTC. This sequence encodes CASSIKRTGEGYEQYF.

This clonotype has ten or more counts. V gene TRBV7-2 combines with J gene TRBJ2-3; D may be TRBD1 (6 bases). The CDR3 sequence is 22 residues long. Deletions cut 2 bases from V and 1 base from J, with 31 bases between. Germline V gene lookup returns CDR1 SGHTA and CDR2 FQGNSA. The DNA for the CDR3 is TGTGCCAGCAGCTTACCCTCCTTGGGTGGCACAGGGCTCCCCCTACGCACAGATACGCAGTATTTT. This sequence encodes CASSLPSLGGTGLPLRTDTQYF.